The sequence of this T cell receptor beta chain was determined in a study of T cells in Graves' hyperthyroidism and ophthalmopathy. RNA transcripts provided the source from which TCR beta CDR3 regions were amplified. First-round RT-PCR of the TCR CDR3 relied on the HTBI primer set. TCRdb re-called the multiplex PCR reads through MiXCR, storing one row per CDR3 protein. The profile shows around 520,000 distinct CDR3 sequences, roughly 14% of them singletons. The germline V gene encodes CDR1 DFQATT and CDR2 SNEGSKA (reference sequence). Between the trimmed V and J ends, which lost 3 bases and 6 bases, there was a span of 8 bases. This CDR3 comprises 11 residues.

The sample comprised blood. The TCR was taken from a woman between 18 and 29 years old with Graves' hyperthyroidism. The chain employs TRBV20-1 and TRBJ1-1, with D possibly TRBD1 on 5 matching bases. The CDR3 spells CSASGDPEAFF. The CDR3 DNA follows: TGCAGTGCTAGCGGGGACCCTGAAGCTTTCTTT.